A single sample gave rise to the 19 T cell receptor beta chains below, sequenced in a study of T cell responses to AZD1222 COVID-19 vaccine. Generated by immunoSEQ multiplex PCR, the TCRdb table keeps only in-frame clones and is missing some. The sample carries 150,000 to 200,000 clones, 90% to 95% recorded once. The starting material was peripheral blood, obtained 28 days after the second AZD1222 dose. The receptor source for this set is an adult who received the AZD1222 COVID-19 vaccine.

This chain links TRBV7-9 with TRBJ1-2, with TRBD1 matching 9 bases. CDR1 is SEHNR, CDR2 FQNEAQ, per germline (reference sequence). There are 19 residues in the CDR3. Trimming at V came to 5 bases and at J to 8 bases, leaving 24 bases not matched to a gene. The CDR3 loop is CASSELTGTGHFQIFGYTF. Written as DNA, the CDR3 is TGTGCCAGCAGCGAGTTGACCGGGACAGGGCACTTCCAAATCTTCGGCTACACCTTC. Using reference TRBV7-9 and TRBJ1-2 for the parts outside the CDR3, the full variable domain is DTGVSQNPRHKITKRGQNVTFRCDPISEHNRLYWYRQTLGQGPEFLTYFQNEAQLEKSRLLSDRFSAERPKGSFSTLEIQRTEQGDSAMYLCASSELTGTGHFQIFGYTFGSGTRLTVV.

The chain's CDR3 is CASSRESDTGTIYF. CDR3 in DNA: TGTGCCAGCTCACGGGAGTCAGACACGGGGACCATATATTTT. The V call is TRBV18, the J call TRBJ1-3; no definite D call. CDR3 length: 14 amino acids. Trimming cost V 4 bases and J 10 bases, with 17 bases left between them. Germline V gene lookup returns CDR1 KGHSH and CDR2 LQKENI.

This chain connects TRBV11-2 to TRBJ2-3; 11 bases are shared with TRBD2. V lost 9 bases, J lost 6 bases, and 5 bases stayed unmatched. The CDR3 covers 13 residues. The germline V gene encodes CDR1 SGHAT and CDR2 FQNNGV. CDR3 nucleotide sequence: TGTGCCAGTCAGACTAGCGGGACGGATACGCAGTATTTT. It specifies CASQTSGTDTQYF. Full variable domain (missing parts from reference TRBV11-2 and TRBJ2-3): EAGVAQSPRYKIIEKRQSVAFWCNPISGHATLYWYQQILGQGPKLLIQFQNNGVVDDSQLPKDRFSAERLKGVDSTLKIQPAKLEDSAVYLCASQTSGTDTQYFGPGTRLTVL.

The chain recombines TRBV18 with TRBJ2-1; 13 bases line up with TRBD2. Trimming cost V 3 bases and J 1 base; bases outside gene matches: 6. CDR3 length: 18 residues. Germline V CDR1 and CDR2: KGHSH, LQKENI. In nucleotides, the CDR3 is TGTGCCAGCTCACCCTCAACTAGCGGGGGGGTGTCCTACAATGAGCAGTTCTTC. Its protein is CASSPSTSGGVSYNEQFF.

This chain uses TRBV28 with TRBJ1-6; D possibly corresponds to TRBD1 (6 bases). Looked up from germline, CDR1 is MDHEN and CDR2 is SYDVKM. The CDR3 length is 14 residues. The V gene lost 5 bases and the J gene lost 4 bases, with 9 bases spanning the gap. DNA of the CDR3: TGTGCCAGCAGTAGTACAGGGTATAATTCACCCCTCCACTTT. Residues: CASSSTGYNSPLHF.

The V call is TRBV6-5, the J call TRBJ1-5; 7 nucleotides line up with TRBD1. This CDR3 has 14 amino acids. V gave up 6 bases and J gave up 10 bases; unmatched junction bases: 12. Germline CDR1 and CDR2: MNHEY and SVGAGI. CDR3 sequence: CASSRGQTESPQHF. DNA for the CDR3: TGTGCCAGCAGCCGGGGACAGACAGAGTCACCCCAGCATTTT.

V usage is TRBV5-4 and J usage is TRBJ2-5, with D possibly being TRBD1 (6 bases). Trimming stripped 4 bases from V and 11 bases from J, with 24 bases between. The length of the CDR3 is 15 residues. The germline V gene encodes CDR1 SGHNT and CDR2 YYREEE (reference sequence). The CDR3 protein is CASSPLQGVPRRQYF. CDR3 bases: TGTGCCAGCAGCCCACTACAGGGAGTCCCACGACGTCAGTACTTC.

The CDR3 reads CASDQGVVFNYGYTF. CDR3 in DNA: TGTGCTAGTGACCAGGGGGTAGTATTTAACTATGGCTACACCTTC. This chain joins TRBV12-5 and TRBJ1-2, with TRBD1 matching over 7 bases. Germline values: CDR1 LGHNT, CDR2 FRNRAP. V shed 7 bases and J 1 base; nucleotides not matched to a gene: 9. The CDR3 runs 15 residues.

The chain employs TRBV25-1 and TRBJ2-2; the match to TRBD1 covers 7 bases. The CDR3 loop spans 15 amino acids. V gave up 3 bases and J gave up 7 bases; unmatched junction bases: 8. Germline lookup yields CDR1 MGHDK and CDR2 SYGVNS. CDR3 region: CASSDPTGAHGELFF. In nucleotides, the CDR3 is TGTGCCAGCAGTGATCCCACAGGGGCCCACGGGGAGCTGTTTTTT. The whole variable domain, remainder taken from reference TRBV25-1 and TRBJ2-2, is EADIYQTPRYLVIGTGKKITLECSQTMGHDKMYWYQQDPGMELHLIHYSYGVNSTEKGDLSSESTVSRIRTEHFPLTLESARPSHTSQYLCASSDPTGAHGELFFGEGSRLTVL.

V usage is TRBV2 and J usage is TRBJ2-1, with 7 positions matching TRBD2. Germline V lookup: CDR1 SNHLY, CDR2 FYNNEI. V dropped 7 bases and J dropped 6; count of bases not matched to a gene: 6. CDR3 length: 13 residues. The CDR3 here is CASTREGINEQFF. The CDR3 coding sequence is TGTGCCAGCACTAGGGAGGGCATCAATGAGCAGTTCTTC.

The chain couples TRBV5-1 to TRBJ1-1, with D perhaps matching TRBD1 (6 bases). V was shortened by 7 bases and J by 7 bases, with 20 bases between the two germline ends. Looked up from germline, CDR1 is SGHRS and CDR2 is YFSETQ. The CDR3 is made up of 14 amino acids. The CDR3 sequence: CASQARGQPDEAFF. As DNA, the CDR3 is TGCGCCAGCCAAGCCCGGGGGCAGCCGGATGAAGCTTTCTTT.

The chain uses TRBV19 and TRBJ2-1, with no clear D. The length of the CDR3 is 15 residues. Trimming shortened V by 2 bases and J by 5 bases, and 13 bases separated the two germline ends. Germline V gives CDR1 LNHDA, CDR2 SQIVND (reference sequence). The CDR3 reads CASSIKPNLNNEQFF. Written as DNA, the CDR3 is TGTGCCAGTAGTATAAAGCCCAATCTCAACAATGAGCAGTTCTTC.

The chain recombines TRBV25-1 with TRBJ2-7, with D perhaps given as TRBD1 or TRBD2 (5 bases each). There are 14 residues in the CDR3. Trimming pared 6 bases from V and 4 bases from J, leaving 16 bases between. Germline CDR1 is MGHDK and CDR2 is SYGVNS. CDR3 loop: CASRSGTELYEQYF. The DNA for the CDR3 is TGTGCCAGCAGATCGGGGACGGAGCTTTACGAGCAGTACTTC.

This CDR3 reads CATSEPDRGYGYTF. The CDR3 DNA sequence: TGTGCCACCAGTGAACCGGACAGGGGGTATGGCTACACCTTC. V gene TRBV24-1 combines with J gene TRBJ1-2, with TRBD1 identical over 10 bases. Trimming removed 4 bases from V and 5 bases from J; junction bases left unmatched: 3. CDR1 KGHDR and CDR2 SFDVKD come from the germline V gene. This CDR3 has 14 residues.

Comments on this clone: One end of the junction does not line up with germline, which may come from a read error. This chain connects TRBV4-1 to TRBJ1-5, with 7 bases that match TRBD1. This CDR3 has 13 residues. Germline V gene data show CDR1 as MGHRA and CDR2 as YSYEKL. For the CDR3, the DNA is TGCGCCAGCGGGACAGTGGGTAATCAGGCCCAGCATTTT. Translating it yields CASGTVGNQAQHF.

The chain joins TRBV4-1 to TRBJ2-7; D not resolved. Germline values: CDR1 MGHRA, CDR2 YSYEKL. The CDR3 has 14 residues. The ends were cut back, 0 bases at V and 3 bases at J, with 9 bases in the middle. The CDR3 region is CASSQDRVNYEQYF. The CDR3 DNA follows: TGCGCCAGCAGCCAAGATCGAGTCAACTACGAGCAGTACTTC.

The J gene is TRBJ1-6, the V gene TRBV7-8; D uncertain. Trimming pared 5 bases from V and 14 bases from J, leaving 19 bases between. The CDR3 totals 14 residues. CDR1 and CDR2 from the germline V gene are SGHVS and FQNEAQ. The DNA for the CDR3 is TGTGCCAGCAGCCCTACCCCCCCGGCGGCAACCCTCCACTTT. Amino acids: CASSPTPPAATLHF.

V is TRBV11-2 and J is TRBJ2-7, with D perhaps matching TRBD1 (6 bases). The CDR3 has 15 residues. CDR1 is SGHAT and CDR2 is FQNNGV in the germline V gene. Trimming pared 1 base from V and 1 base from J, leaving 11 bases between. The CDR3 DNA reads TGTGCCAGCAGCTTAGGGCCGACAGGATCCTACGAGCAGTACTTC. Amino acids: CASSLGPTGSYEQYF.

Written as DNA, the CDR3 is TGTGCCAGCAGTTACTCGACCAGGGATCAGCCCCAGCATTTT. This translates into CASSYSTRDQPQHF. The chain links TRBV6-6 to TRBJ1-5, with D perhaps TRBD1 (5 bases). The CDR3 sequence is 14 residues long. Looked up from germline, CDR1 is MNHNY and CDR2 is SVGAGI (reference sequence). V was shortened by 0 bases and J by 5 bases, with 8 bases between the two germline ends.